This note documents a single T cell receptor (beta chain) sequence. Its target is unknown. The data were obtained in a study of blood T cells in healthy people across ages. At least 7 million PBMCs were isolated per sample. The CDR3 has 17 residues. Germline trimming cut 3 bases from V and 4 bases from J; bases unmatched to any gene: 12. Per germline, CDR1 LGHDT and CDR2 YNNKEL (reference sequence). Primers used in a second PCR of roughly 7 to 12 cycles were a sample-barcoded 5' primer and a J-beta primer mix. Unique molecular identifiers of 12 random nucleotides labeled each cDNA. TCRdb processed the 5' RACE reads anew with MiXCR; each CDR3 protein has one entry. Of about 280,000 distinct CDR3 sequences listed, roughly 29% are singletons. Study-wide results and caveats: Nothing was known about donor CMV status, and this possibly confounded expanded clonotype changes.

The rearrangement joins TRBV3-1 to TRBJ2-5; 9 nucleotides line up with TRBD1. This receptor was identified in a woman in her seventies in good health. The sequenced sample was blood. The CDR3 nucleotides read TGTGCCAGCAGCCAGGCTACCACAGGGGGCTATGGAGAGACCCAGTACTTC. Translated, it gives CASSQATTGGYGETQYF.